This T cell receptor (beta chain) was profiled in a study of OX40 agonist ivuxolimab in advanced cancers. Broadly, across the study: The costimulatory receptor OX40 (CD134) was targeted by ivuxolimab, a fully human IgG2 agonistic monoclonal antibody. Intravenous ivuxolimab was administered to patients every 2 weeks at six dose levels: 0.01, 0.1, 0.3, 1.5, 3 and 10 mg/kg. Among the 50 to 55 dose-escalation patients, around 19 had hepatocellular carcinoma, some 15 melanoma, 9 renal cell carcinoma and 9 head and neck cancer. In the dose-escalation cohort, approximately 82% of patients were male, and the mean age was approximately 60 years with a range of roughly 23 to 79. Patients were allowed to have had prior anti-PD-1, anti-PD-L1 or anti-CTLA-4 therapy, and around 40% of the dose-escalation patients had previously received checkpoint inhibitors. Partial responses occurred in three dose-escalation patients, of whom one had hepatocellular carcinoma and two had cutaneous melanoma. Peripheral TCRbeta sequencing was intended to test whether TCR sequence diversity was altered and clonal T-cell expansion was caused by ivuxolimab. The paper reports the monotherapy dose-escalation portion (N of about 50 patients) of the phase I ivuxolimab trial.

The trial excluded patients who had a history of autoimmune disease or who were on systemic immunosuppression. Peripheral blood for TCR sequencing was collected from all dose cohorts at baseline, on cycle 4 day 1, and on cycle 7 day 1. Samples were obtained from an open-label, multicenter, first-in-human phase I dose-escalation trial of ivuxolimab. Adults with locally advanced or metastatic head and neck squamous cell, hepatocellular, melanoma or renal cell carcinoma were enrolled in the trial. CD4+ and CD8+ T cells were sorted separately from peripheral blood before TCR sequencing. General study outcomes and caveats: At doses of 0.1 to 3.0 mg/kg, clonal expansion of both CD4+ and CD8+ blood T cells was observed from baseline to week 6. After ivuxolimab, more expanded clones were found on average in CD8+ T cells than in CD4+ T cells. Which antigens the clonally expanded peripheral T cells were specific for was not determined. Low levels of normalized T-cell clonal expansion were also shown by some nonresponding patients. Partial responders in the 0.1-3.0 mg/kg groups had among the lowest normalized peripheral clonal expansion, especially among CD8+ T cells.

Genomic DNA was extracted from sorted cells for sequencing of the TCRbeta CDR3 region. TCRbeta CDR3 regions were sequenced using the immunoSEQ Assay. TCRdb retrieved this table from immuneACCESS and kept in-frame rearrangements only. Not all clones are present; in checked studies, unresolved V genes account for under half, and no reason is known for the remainder. Present in this sample are 80,000 to 130,000 clones, roughly nine tenths of which were seen just once. More than 0.25% of the sample belongs to the ten largest clones. Reading from cysteine to phenylalanine, the CDR3 counts 17 amino acids. The DNA shown is the 51-base CDR3, in frame from base 1. CDR1 and CDR2, looked up from the germline V gene, are SGHTA and FQGNSA. The V and J ends are trimmed by 4 bases and 0 bases, leaving 16 bases between them. On this clone itself: Its binding antigen is unknown. No clone much larger than this one lies a single base away; base qualities are absent.

This specimen consisted of CD4+ or CD8+ T cells sorted from blood, obtained in a trial of the OX40 agonist ivuxolimab. The chain is made from TRBV7-2 and TRBJ2-4; TRBD1 is perhaps the D gene, given 5 matching bases. The clonotype comes from an adult with an advanced solid tumor such as melanoma, head and neck, liver or kidney cancer. CDR3 region: CASSSMATVLAKNIQYF. The nucleotide sequence reads as follows: TGTGCCAGCAGCTCAATGGCGACAGTTTTAGCCAAAAACATTCAGTACTTC.